The 10 T cell receptor beta chains listed next were all sequenced from one sample in a study of spatial heterogeneity in lung cancer. TCRdb itself ran the 5' RACE reads through MiXCR, one entry per CDR3 protein. The profile shows tens of thousands of distinct CDR3 sequences, less than 10% of them singletons. Regarding time point: sample taken at primary tumor resection. Whole RNA from tumor, nontumor lung or frozen PBMC was sequenced unsorted. Sequencing used PBMCs, obtained at surgery. These receptors originate from a female donor with early-stage non-small cell lung cancer.

This clonotype showed up many times. The rearrangement joins TRBV5-1 to TRBJ2-2, with TRBD2 as a possible D gene (6 bases). CDR1 and CDR2 (germline): SGHRS, YFSETQ. V shed 6 bases and J shed 1 base, with 13 bases lying between them. The CDR3 consists of 15 residues. CDR3 loop: CASNRGGENTGELFF. The DNA of the CDR3 is TGCGCCAGCAACCGGGGCGGGGAGAACACCGGGGAGCTGTTTTTT.

This clonotype was seen a few times. The chain carries TRBV20-1 and TRBJ2-1; D possibly corresponds to TRBD2 (6 bases). The CDR3 covers 12 residues. Per germline, CDR1 DFQATT and CDR2 SNEGSKA (reference sequence). V shed 1 base and J shed 6 bases, with 7 bases lying between them. The CDR3: CSARGTTNEQFF. CDR3 nucleotide sequence: TGCAGTGCTAGAGGGACTACCAATGAGCAGTTCTTC.

At least ten counts were recorded for this clonotype. The chain carries TRBV6-5 and TRBJ2-7, with 10 bases fitting TRBD1. V dropped 5 bases and J dropped 6; count of bases not matched to a gene: 1. This CDR3 contains 12 residues. The germline CDR1 and CDR2 sequences are MNHEY and SVGAGI. Written as DNA, the CDR3 is TGTGCCAGCAGTCGGACAGGGGGCGAGCAGTACGTC. As protein: CASSRTGGEQYV.

The chain combines TRBV12-3 or TRBV12-4 with TRBJ1-2; 9 nucleotides align to TRBD1. The CDR3 spans 15 residues. Trimming took 5 bases from V and 5 from J; bases not matched to a gene: 9. CDR3 sequence reads: CASSKPGTGTYGYTF. CDR3 DNA sequence: TGTGCCAGCAGTAAACCCGGGACAGGGACTTATGGCTACACCTTC.

The gene calls are TRBV18 and TRBJ2-1, with 9 nucleotides matching TRBD1. Germline V gene sequence: CDR1 KGHSH, CDR2 LQKENI. The trim removed 1 base at V and 4 bases at J, leaving 2 bases unmatched. The CDR3 length is 15 residues. The DNA of the CDR3 is TGTGCCAGCTCACCACGGGACAGGGAATACAATGAGCAGTTCTTC. Protein sequence: CASSPRDREYNEQFF. The entire variable domain, with the rest obtained from reference TRBV18 and TRBJ2-1, is as follows: NAGVMQNPRHLVRRRGQEARLRCSPMKGHSHVYWYRQLPEEGLKFMVYLQKENIIDESGMPKERFSAEFPKEGPSILRIQQVVRGDSAAYFCASSPRDREYNEQFFGPGTRLTVL.

This clonotype was seen once. Possible read error: a much larger clone is one base away. The chain employs TRBV11-2 and TRBJ2-7, with TRBD1 as a possible D gene (6 bases). Trimming removed 4 bases at V and 3 bases at J, with 7 bases between. CDR3 size: 12 residues. Germline CDR1 SGHAT, CDR2 FQNNGV. CDR3 residues: CASSSDSYEQYF. CDR3 DNA: TGTGCCAGCAGCTCGGACAGCTACGAGCAGTACTTC.

V is TRBV5-1 and J is TRBJ1-5; D is unresolved. The CDR3 runs 16 residues. Between the trimmed V and J ends, which lost 3 bases and 0 bases, there was a span of 13 bases. The germline CDR1 and CDR2 sequences are SGHRS and YFSETQ. In DNA form, the CDR3 reads TGCGCCAGCAGCTGGAGTGAGACGACTAGCAATCAGCCCCAGCATTTT. As protein: CASSWSETTSNQPQHF.

This clonotype was picked up a small number of times. The chain carries TRBV13 and TRBJ2-7; TRBD1 matches 11 bases. Germline V gene data show CDR1 as PRHDT and CDR2 as FYEKMQ (reference sequence). The J segment lost 6 bases and the V segment lost 3 bases, leaving 4 bases of the junction unmatched. This CDR3 contains 14 residues. The CDR3, as DNA: TGTGCCAGCAGCTTTTGGACAGGGGGCATCGAGCAGTACTTC. Translation gives CASSFWTGGIEQYF.

The chain is built from TRBV20-1 and TRBJ2-3, with a tentative D call TRBD2 (6 bases). Looked up from germline, CDR1 is DFQATT and CDR2 is SNEGSKA (reference sequence). There are 15 residues in the CDR3. V lost 1 base and J 0 bases, leaving 11 bases between the germline ends. The CDR3 bases are TGCAGTGCTAGAGTGCCCAGCGGGAGCACAGATACGCAGTATTTT. Its translation: CSARVPSGSTDTQYF.

This clonotype was observed at least ten times. V is TRBV5-1 and J is TRBJ1-1; maybe TRBD1 (5 bases). V lost 5 bases to trimming and J lost 4 bases, with 12 bases between them. Germline values: CDR1 SGHRS, CDR2 YFSETQ. The CDR3 length is 13 residues. CDR3 in DNA: TGCGCCAGCAGGTTGAGGGGCGGCACTGAAGCTTTCTTT. Its translation is CASRLRGGTEAFF.